This TCR beta chain was captured by sequencing in a study of Ad26.COV2.S vaccination and SARS-CoV-2 variants. Study details: Intramuscular Ad26.COV2.S doses were given once or twice, 56 days apart.

Regarding treatment: roughly 20 received Ad26.COV2.S at low or high dose, single or two shots; a few received placebo; per-sample allocation not given. It was on day 63 after the first vaccine or placebo injection that samples were taken. Clones were sequenced by immunoSEQ multiplex PCR, and TCRdb holds only the in-frame ones, with some missing. This sample has about 440,000 clones, with 80% to 95% found just once. The CDR3 totals 16 residues. From germline, CDR1 is LGHNA and CDR2 YNFKEQ. V was cut by 0 bases and J by 1 base, with 10 bases left in between. The chain uses TRBV4-2 and TRBJ2-1, with D tentatively TRBD2 (5 bases). The clonotype comes from a person aged 18-60 years who received the Ad26.COV2.S COVID-19 vaccine or a placebo. Sequences were derived from peripheral blood, sampled in a trial of Ad26.COV2.S vaccine versus placebo. As DNA, the CDR3 is TGTGCCAGCAGCCAAGAACGAGCGGTTTCCTACAATGAGCAGTTCTTC. Translated: CASSQERAVSYNEQFF.